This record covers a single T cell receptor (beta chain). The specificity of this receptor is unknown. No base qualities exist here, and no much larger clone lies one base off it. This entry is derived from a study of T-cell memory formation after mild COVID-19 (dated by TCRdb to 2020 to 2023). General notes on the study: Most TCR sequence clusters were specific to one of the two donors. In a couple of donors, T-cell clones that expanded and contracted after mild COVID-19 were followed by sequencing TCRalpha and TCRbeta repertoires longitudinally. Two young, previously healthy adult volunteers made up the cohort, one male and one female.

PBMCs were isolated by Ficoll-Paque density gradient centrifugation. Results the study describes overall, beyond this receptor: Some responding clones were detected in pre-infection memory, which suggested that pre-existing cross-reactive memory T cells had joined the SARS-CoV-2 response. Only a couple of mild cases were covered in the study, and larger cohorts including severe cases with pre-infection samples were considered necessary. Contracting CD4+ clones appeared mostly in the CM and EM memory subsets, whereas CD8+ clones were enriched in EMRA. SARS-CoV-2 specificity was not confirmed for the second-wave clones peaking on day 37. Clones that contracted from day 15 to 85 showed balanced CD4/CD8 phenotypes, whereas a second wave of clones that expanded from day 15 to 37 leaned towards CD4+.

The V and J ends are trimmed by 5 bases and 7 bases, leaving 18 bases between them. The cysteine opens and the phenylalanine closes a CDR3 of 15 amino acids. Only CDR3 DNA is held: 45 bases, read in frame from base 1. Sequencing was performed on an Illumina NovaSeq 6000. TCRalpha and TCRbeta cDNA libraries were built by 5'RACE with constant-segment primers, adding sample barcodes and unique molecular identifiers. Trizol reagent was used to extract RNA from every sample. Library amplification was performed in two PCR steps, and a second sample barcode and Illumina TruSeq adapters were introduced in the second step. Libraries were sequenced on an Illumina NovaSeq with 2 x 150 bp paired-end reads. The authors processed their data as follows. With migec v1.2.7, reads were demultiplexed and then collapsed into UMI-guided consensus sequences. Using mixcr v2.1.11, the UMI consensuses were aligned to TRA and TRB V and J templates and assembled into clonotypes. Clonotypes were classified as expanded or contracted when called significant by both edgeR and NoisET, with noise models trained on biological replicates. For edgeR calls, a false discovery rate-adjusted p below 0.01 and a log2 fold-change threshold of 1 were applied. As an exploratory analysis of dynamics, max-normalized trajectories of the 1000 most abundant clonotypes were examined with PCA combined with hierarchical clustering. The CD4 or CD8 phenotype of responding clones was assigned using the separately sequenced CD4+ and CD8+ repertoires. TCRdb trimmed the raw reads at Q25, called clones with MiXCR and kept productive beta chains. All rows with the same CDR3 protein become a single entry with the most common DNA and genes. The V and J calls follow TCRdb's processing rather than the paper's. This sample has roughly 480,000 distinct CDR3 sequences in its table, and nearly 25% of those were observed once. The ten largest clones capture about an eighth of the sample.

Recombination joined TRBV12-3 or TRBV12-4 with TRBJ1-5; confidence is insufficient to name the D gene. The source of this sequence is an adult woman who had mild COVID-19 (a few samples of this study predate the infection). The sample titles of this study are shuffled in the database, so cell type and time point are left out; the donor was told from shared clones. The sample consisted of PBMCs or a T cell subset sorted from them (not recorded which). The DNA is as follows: TGTGCCAGCAGTCTGGCGTTTCGGGGAGGCCAGCCCCAGCATTTT. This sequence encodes CASSLAFRGGQPQHF.